These T cell receptor beta chains were read from a single sample in a study of cytomegalovirus exposure and HLA in healthy donors. Profiled with immunoSEQ multiplex PCR; TCRdb holds only in-frame clones, not every one. The sample totals fewer than 70,000 clones; its top ten clones hold approximately 5%. The sample consisted of PBMCs. These receptor sequences come from a man aged 30-40 years in good health and CMV-seropositive. The CDR3 runs from the conserved cysteine through the conserved F or W. Fields, in order: D gene, J gene, CDR3 length, V gene, CDR3 DNA, CDR3 protein. D genes are given only for firm matches.

TRBD2,TRBJ2-1,17,TRBV4-2,TGTGCCAGCAGTGGGGCTAGCGGGGGGGCCAGGAACAATGAGCAGTTCTTC,CASSGASGGARNNEQFF
.,TRBJ2-1,11,TRBV20-1,TGCAGTGGGCGGTCGTACAATGAGCAGTTCTTC,CSGRSYNEQFF
.,TRBJ1-1,15,TRBV5-1,TGCGCCAGCAGCCCAACAGGGTCGTTAGGGACTGAAGCTTTCTTT,CASSPTGSLGTEAFF
TRBD1,TRBJ2-7,13,TRBV19,TGTGCCAGTAGTCCGGGACAGGCCTACGAGCAGTACTTC,CASSPGQAYEQYF
TRBD2,TRBJ2-5,15,TRBV11-3,TGTGCCAGCAGCGACAGTATAGCGGGAGTGAAGACCCAGTACTTC,CASSDSIAGVKTQYF
.,TRBJ1-3,16,TRBV25-1,TGTGCCAGCAGTGAATACAGCGCTAACTCTAGAAACACCATATATTTT,CASSEYSANSRNTIYF
TRBD2,TRBJ2-7,18,TRBV5-1,TGCGCCAGCAGTTTGGCCGGGACTAGCGGGCCAAGCTCCTACGAGCAGTACTTC,CASSLAGTSGPSSYEQYF
.,TRBJ2-3,14,TRBV30,TGTGCCTGGAGGCGGGGTATTCAAGGAGATACGCAGTATTTT,CAWRRGIQGDTQYF
.,TRBJ1-2,16,TRBV19,TGTGCCAGTAGTACGCCAGGGGACGCCTGGAGCTATGGCTACACCTTC,CASSTPGDAWSYGYTF
.,TRBJ2-7,14,TRBV5-6,TGTGCCAGCAGCTTTGGGAGCGGCTCCTACGAGCAGTACTTC,CASSFGSGSYEQYF
TRBD2,TRBJ2-1,19,TRBV7-9,TGTGCCAGCAGCCGACCGGGACTAGCGGGGGGGACGGTTACGAATGAGCAGTTCTTC,CASSRPGLAGGTVTNEQFF
TRBD2,TRBJ2-3,17,TRBV5-1,TGCGCCAGCAGCTTGGGACTAGCGGGAGGGAGGACAGATACGCAGTATTTT,CASSLGLAGGRTDTQYF
.,TRBJ1-2,16,TRBV19,TGTGCCAGTTCTCCAGGGTCACAGGGAAAGAAGAATGGCTACACCTTC,CASSPGSQGKKNGYTF
TRBD2,TRBJ2-5,15,TRBV7-3,TGTGCCAGCAGCTTAAGCGGGGGGGCCACAGAGACCCAGTACTTC,CASSLSGGATETQYF
TRBD1,TRBJ1-4,19,TRBV5-6,TGTGCCAGCAGCCACGGCCGGGACAGAGTAACCTCCGTAAGGGAAAAACTGTTTTTT,CASSHGRDRVTSVREKLFF
TRBD1,TRBJ1-1,14,TRBV27,TGTGCCAGCAGGGTCACAGGGGGCCACACTGAAGATTTCTTT,CASRVTGGHTEDFF
.,TRBJ2-4,16,TRBV7-9,TGTGCCAGCAGCTTAGGGGCTGGGCTAGCCAAAAACATTCAGTACTTC,CASSLGAGLAKNIQYF
.,TRBJ2-7,15,TRBV7-3,TGTGCCAGCAGCTTAAGGCGGGACCCCGCCTACGAGCAGTACTTC,CASSLRRDPAYEQYF
.,TRBJ2-7,14,TRBV18,TGTGCCAGCTCACCGGGGAAAGGGGCCAGCGAGCAGTACTTC,CASSPGKGASEQYF
TRBD1,TRBJ1-1,15,TRBV29-1,TGCAGCGTTGATTGGACAGGGATCATGAACACTGAAGCTTTCTTT,CSVDWTGIMNTEAFF
.,TRBJ2-7,14,TRBV5-5,TGTGCCAGCAGCTTGGTGGACTTATCCTACGAGCAGTACTTC,CASSLVDLSYEQYF
TRBD2,TRBJ2-2,17,TRBV4-1,TGCGCCAGCAGCCAATCTTCGGACCAAGCGGGGACCGGGGAGCTGTTTTTT,CASSQSSDQAGTGELFF
.,TRBJ2-3,13,TRBV30,TGTGCCTGGAGTGTACTATCCGTTGATACGCAGTATTTT,CAWSVLSVDTQYF
.,TRBJ2-1,13,TRBV30,TGTGCCTGGACCCTAGCGCTATACAATGAGCAGTTCTTC,CAWTLALYNEQFF
TRBD1,TRBJ2-7,15,TRBV4-2,TGTGCCAGCAGCCACACCGGGACAGGATACTACGAGCAGTACTTC,CASSHTGTGYYEQYF